Below, 4 T cell receptor beta chains from the same sample are listed, as sequenced in a study of T cells in Graves' hyperthyroidism and ophthalmopathy. The investigators amplified TCR beta CDR3 regions from RNA transcripts. The study used the HTBI primer set for a first-round RT-PCR of the TCR CDR3. Via MiXCR, TCRdb re-called the multiplex PCR reads, giving one row per CDR3 protein. Seen here are around 690,000 distinct CDR3 sequences, around 16% observed once, and the top ten hold about a sixth. The source material was blood. The receptor source for this set is a middle-aged man with Graves' hyperthyroidism.

In this sample, this clonotype turned up a few times. The chain carries TRBV6-1 and TRBJ1-2; 8 positions match TRBD1. This CDR3 is built from 15 residues. Trimming removed 3 bases from V and 0 bases from J; junction bases left unmatched: 3. Looked up from germline, CDR1 is MNHNS and CDR2 is SASEGT. The CDR3: CASSEQGATNYGYTF. DNA of the CDR3: TGTGCCAGCAGTGAGCAGGGGGCCACTAACTATGGCTACACCTTC.

The sample holds many counts of this clonotype. The genes are TRBV27 and TRBJ2-7; no definite D call. The CDR3 extends over 10 amino acids. Looked up from germline, CDR1 is MNHEY and CDR2 is SMNVEV (reference sequence). V was trimmed by 9 bases and J by 1 base, leaving 4 bases between them. CDR3 coding DNA: TGTGCCAGTTTTTCCTACGAGCAGTACTTC. Amino acid sequence: CASFSYEQYF.

This clonotype occurred many times. V usage is TRBV11-2 and J usage is TRBJ2-7; D is possibly TRBD1 (6 bases). The CDR3 sequence is 14 residues long. V dropped 1 base and J dropped 0 bases, with 7 bases sitting between them. Germline lookup yields CDR1 SGHAT and CDR2 FQNNGV. DNA for the CDR3: TGTGCCAGCAGCTTAGTGGACAGCTCCTACGAGCAGTACTTC. This encodes CASSLVDSSYEQYF.

The J gene is TRBJ2-3, the V gene TRBV6-9; D gene unclear. CDR3 length: 15 residues. V lost 3 bases and J 3 bases, leaving 13 bases between the germline ends. The germline gives CDR1 MNHGY, CDR2 SVAAGI. Here the CDR3 reads CASSYSTSRTDTQYF. DNA of the CDR3: TGTGCCAGCAGTTACAGCACATCCCGGACAGATACGCAGTATTTT.